Listed below are T cell receptor beta chains from one sample, sequenced in a study of T-cell reconstitution after alpha-beta-depleted transplantation in children. TCRdb used MiXCR to reprocess the PCR reads, holding one entry per CDR3 protein. The table has 200,000 to 250,000 distinct CDR3 sequences, approximately 10% seen once. The material was PBMCs, obtained before TCRalphabeta/CD19-depleted stem cell transplant. These receptors originate from a child under three years old with acute myeloid leukemia, due to receive a stem cell transplant. The CDR3 runs from the conserved cysteine through the conserved F or W. A D gene is named only where the DNA matches it firmly. A row's size may be missing; if present it is once, few, many or a size class.

j_call v_call d_call clone_size cdr3_aa cdr3_nt
TRBJ2-7 TRBV3-1 - many CASSALGAEYF TGTGCCAGCAGCGCTTTGGGGGCAGAGTACTTC
TRBJ2-3 TRBV30 TRBD2 - CALSSGTRLTDTQYF TGTGCCTTGAGTTCTGGGACTAGACTCACAGATACGCAGTATTTT
TRBJ2-5 TRBV10-3 TRBD1 - CAISEPFTPGQGETQYF TGTGCCATCAGTGAGCCCTTTACTCCGGGACAGGGAGAGACCCAGTACTTC
TRBJ2-1 TRBV4-2 - many CASSQVNLDYNEQFF TGTGCCAGCAGCCAAGTTAACCTGGACTACAATGAGCAGTTCTTC
TRBJ2-3 TRBV25-1 TRBD2 many CASSDLAGPSTDTQYF TGTGCCAGCAGTGATCTAGCGGGCCCTAGCACAGATACGCAGTATTTT
TRBJ2-7 TRBV5-1 - many CASSLSPGVGGEQYF TGCGCCAGCAGCTTGTCCCCAGGGGTTGGTGGCGAGCAGTACTTC
TRBJ2-1 TRBV11-3 TRBD2 - CASSLGRTSGDNEQFF TGTGCCAGCAGCTTAGGGAGGACTAGCGGAGACAATGAGCAGTTCTTC
TRBJ2-2 TRBV30 - many CAWSINTGELFF TGTGCCTGGAGTATAAACACCGGGGAGCTGTTTTTT
TRBJ2-5 TRBV20-1 - many CSVPGSLKETQYF TGCAGTGTTCCCGGGAGCTTAAAGGAGACCCAGTACTTC
TRBJ1-5 TRBV7-9 - - CTSSLEGGIQPQHF TGTACCAGCAGCTTGGAAGGTGGAATTCAGCCCCAGCATTTT